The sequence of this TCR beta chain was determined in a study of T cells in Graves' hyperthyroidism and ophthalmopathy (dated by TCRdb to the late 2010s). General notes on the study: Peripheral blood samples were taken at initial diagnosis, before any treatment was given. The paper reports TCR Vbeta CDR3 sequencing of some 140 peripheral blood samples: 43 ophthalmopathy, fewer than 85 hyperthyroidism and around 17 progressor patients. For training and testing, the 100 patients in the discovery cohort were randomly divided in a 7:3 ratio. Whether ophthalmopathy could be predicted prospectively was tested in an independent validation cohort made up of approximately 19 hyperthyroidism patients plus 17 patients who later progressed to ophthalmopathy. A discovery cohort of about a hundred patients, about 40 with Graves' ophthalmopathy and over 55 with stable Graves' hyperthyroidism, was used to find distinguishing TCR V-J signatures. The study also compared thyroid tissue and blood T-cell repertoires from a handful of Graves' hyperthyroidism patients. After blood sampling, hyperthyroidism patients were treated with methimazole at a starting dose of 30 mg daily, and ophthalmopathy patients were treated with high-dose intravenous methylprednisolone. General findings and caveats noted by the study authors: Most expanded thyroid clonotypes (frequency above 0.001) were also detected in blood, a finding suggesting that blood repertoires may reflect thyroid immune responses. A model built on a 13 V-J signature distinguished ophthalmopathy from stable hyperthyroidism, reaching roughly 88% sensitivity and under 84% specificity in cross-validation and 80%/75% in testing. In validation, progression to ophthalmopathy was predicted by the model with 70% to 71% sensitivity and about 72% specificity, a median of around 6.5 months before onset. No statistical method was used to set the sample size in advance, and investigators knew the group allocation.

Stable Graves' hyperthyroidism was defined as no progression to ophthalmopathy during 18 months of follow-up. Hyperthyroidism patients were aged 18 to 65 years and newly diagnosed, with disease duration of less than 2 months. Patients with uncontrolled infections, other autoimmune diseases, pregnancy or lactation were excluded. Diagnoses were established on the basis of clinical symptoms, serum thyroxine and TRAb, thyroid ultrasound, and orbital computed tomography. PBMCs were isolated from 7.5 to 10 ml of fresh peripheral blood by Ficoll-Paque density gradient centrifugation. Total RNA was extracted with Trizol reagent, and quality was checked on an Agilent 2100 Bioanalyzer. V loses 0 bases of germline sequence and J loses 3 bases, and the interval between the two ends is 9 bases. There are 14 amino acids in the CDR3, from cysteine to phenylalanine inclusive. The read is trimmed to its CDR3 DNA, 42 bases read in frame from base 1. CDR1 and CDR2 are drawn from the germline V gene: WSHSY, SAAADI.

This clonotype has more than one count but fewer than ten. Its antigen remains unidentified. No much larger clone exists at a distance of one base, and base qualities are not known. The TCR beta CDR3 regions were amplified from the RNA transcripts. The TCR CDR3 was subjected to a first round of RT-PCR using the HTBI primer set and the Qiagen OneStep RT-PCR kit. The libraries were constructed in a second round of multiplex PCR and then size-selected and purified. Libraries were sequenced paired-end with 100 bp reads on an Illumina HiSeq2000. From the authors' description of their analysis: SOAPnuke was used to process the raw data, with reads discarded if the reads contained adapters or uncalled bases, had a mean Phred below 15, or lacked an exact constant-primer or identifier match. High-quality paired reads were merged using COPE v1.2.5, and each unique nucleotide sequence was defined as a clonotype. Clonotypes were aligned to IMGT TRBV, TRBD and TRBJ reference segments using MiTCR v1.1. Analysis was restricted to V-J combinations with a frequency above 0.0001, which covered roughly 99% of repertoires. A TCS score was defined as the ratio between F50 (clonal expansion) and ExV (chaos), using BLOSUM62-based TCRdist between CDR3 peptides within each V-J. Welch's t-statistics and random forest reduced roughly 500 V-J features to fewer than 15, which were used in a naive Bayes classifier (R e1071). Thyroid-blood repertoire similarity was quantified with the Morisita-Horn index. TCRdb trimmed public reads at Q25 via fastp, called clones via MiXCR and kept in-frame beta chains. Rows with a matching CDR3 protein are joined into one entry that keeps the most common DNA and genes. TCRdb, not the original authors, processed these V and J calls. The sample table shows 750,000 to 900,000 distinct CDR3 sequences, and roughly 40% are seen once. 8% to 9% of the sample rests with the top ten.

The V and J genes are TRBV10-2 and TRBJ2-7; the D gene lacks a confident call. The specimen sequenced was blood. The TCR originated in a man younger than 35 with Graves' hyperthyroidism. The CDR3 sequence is CASSESGFYYEQYF. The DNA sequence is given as TGCGCCAGCAGTGAGTCGGGATTCTACTACGAGCAGTACTTC.